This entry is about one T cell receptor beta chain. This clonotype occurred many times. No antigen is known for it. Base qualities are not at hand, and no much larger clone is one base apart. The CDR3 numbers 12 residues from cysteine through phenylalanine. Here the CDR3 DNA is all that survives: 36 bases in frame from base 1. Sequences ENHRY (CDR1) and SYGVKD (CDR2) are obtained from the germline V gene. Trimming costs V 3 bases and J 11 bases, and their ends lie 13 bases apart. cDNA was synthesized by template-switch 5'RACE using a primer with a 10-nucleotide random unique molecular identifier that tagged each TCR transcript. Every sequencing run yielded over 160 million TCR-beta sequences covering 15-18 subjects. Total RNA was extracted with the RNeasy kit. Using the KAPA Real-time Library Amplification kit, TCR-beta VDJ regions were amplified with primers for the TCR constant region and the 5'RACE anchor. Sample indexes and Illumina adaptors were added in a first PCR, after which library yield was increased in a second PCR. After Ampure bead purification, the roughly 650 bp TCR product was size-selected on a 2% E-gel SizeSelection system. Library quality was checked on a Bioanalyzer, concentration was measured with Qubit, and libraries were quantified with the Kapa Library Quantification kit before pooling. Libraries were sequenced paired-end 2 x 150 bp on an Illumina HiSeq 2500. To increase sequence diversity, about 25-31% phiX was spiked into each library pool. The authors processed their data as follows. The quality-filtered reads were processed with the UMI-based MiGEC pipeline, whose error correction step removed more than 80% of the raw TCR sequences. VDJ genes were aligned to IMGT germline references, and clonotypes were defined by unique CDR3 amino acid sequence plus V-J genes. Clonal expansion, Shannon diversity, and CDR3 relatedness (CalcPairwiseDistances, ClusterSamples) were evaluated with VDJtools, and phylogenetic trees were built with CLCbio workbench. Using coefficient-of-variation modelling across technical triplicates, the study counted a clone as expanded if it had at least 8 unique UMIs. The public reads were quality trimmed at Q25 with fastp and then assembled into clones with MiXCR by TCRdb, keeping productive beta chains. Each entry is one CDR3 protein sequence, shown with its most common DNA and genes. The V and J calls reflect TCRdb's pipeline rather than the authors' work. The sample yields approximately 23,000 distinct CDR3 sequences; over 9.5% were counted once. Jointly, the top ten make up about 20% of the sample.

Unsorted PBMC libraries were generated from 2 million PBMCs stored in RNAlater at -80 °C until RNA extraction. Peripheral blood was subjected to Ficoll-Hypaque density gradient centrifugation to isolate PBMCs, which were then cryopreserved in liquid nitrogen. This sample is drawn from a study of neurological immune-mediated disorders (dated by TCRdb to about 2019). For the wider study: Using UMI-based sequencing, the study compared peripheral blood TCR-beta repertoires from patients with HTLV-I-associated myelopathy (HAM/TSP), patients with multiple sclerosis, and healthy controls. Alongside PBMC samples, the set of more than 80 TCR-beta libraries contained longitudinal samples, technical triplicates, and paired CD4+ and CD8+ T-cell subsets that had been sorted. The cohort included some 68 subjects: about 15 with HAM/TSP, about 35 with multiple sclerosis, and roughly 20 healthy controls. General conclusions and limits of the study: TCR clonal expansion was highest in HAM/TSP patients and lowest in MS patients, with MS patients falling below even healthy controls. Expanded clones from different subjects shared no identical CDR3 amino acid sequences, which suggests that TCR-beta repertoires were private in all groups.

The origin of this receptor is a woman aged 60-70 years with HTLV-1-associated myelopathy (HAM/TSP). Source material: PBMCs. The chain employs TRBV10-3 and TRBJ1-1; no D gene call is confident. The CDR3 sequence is CAISDLLAPAFF. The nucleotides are TGTGCCATCAGTGACTTACTGGCGCCGGCTTTCTTT.